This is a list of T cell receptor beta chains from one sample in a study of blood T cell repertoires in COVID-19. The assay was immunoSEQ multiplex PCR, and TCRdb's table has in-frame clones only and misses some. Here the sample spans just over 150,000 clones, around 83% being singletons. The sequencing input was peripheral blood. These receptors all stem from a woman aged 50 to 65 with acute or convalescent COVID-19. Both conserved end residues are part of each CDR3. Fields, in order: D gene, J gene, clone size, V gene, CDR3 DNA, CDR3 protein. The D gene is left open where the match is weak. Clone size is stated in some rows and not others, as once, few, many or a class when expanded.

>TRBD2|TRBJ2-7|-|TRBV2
TGTGCCAGCAGGGGGACTAGGTCGTTTGGCGAGCAGTACTTC
CASRGTRSFGEQYF
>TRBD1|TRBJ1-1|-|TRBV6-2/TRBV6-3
TGTGCCAGCAGTTACACCGGACAGGGATTCACTGAAGCTTTCTTT
CASSYTGQGFTEAFF
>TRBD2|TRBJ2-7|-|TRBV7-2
TGTGCCAGCAGCTTAGATGGGACTAGCCGCTCCTACGAGCAGTACTTC
CASSLDGTSRSYEQYF
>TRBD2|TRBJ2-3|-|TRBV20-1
TGCAGTGCTGGTGGACTAGCGGGGGGGCAAGGGGATACGCAGTATTTT
CSAGGLAGGQGDTQYF
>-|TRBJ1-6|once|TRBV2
TGTGCCAGCAGAGGGCCGGGGGATTCACCCCTCCACTTT
CASRGPGDSPLHF
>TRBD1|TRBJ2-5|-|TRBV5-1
TGCGCCAGCAGCAAGAACTACAGGGGGCAAGAGACCCAGTACTTC
CASSKNYRGQETQYF
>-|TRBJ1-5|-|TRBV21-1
TGTGCCAGCAGCCCTAAGGGGGACAGGGGGTTGGATCAGCCCCAGCATTTT
CASSPKGDRGLDQPQHF
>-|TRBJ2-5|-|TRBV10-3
TGTGCCATCAGTGGACAGTCTCAAGAGACCCAGTACTTC
CAISGQSQETQYF
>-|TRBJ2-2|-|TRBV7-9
TGTGCCAGCAGCATACAAGACACCGGGGAGCTGTTTTTT
CASSIQDTGELFF
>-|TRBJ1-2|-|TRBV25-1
TGTGCCAGCAGTGAAGCGGCCGACTATGGCTACACCTTC
CASSEAADYGYTF
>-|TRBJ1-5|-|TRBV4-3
TGCGCCAGCAGCCAAGAAACAGACACCAATCAGCCCCAGCATTTT
CASSQETDTNQPQHF
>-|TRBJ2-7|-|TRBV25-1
TGTGCCTGCTCCCAGACTAGTTCCTACGAGCAGTACTTC
CACSQTSSYEQYF
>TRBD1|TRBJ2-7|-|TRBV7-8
TGTGCCAGCAGCTTACCCGACAGGGGGAAGAGCGGCCGCTACGAGCAGTACTTC
CASSLPDRGKSGRYEQYF
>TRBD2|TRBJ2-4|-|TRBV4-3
TGCGCCAGCAGCCAAGAAAGTTGGATACTAGCGGGAGTTCAGTACTTC
CASSQESWILAGVQYF
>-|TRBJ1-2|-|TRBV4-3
TGCGCCAGCAGCCAAGATTGGGGGGGACGGGACGGCTACACCTTC
CASSQDWGGRDGYTF
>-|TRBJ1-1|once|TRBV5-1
TGCGCCAGCAGCTTTCAACGGTCGAACACTGAAGCTTTCTTT
CASSFQRSNTEAFF
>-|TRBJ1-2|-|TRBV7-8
TGTGCCAGCAGCTTATTAGCGGGGGTCTATGGCTACACCTTC
CASSLLAGVYGYTF
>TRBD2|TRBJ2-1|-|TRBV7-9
TGTGCCAGCGCTTTGGCCGGGACTAGCGGGCGTGGTGAGCAGTTCTTC
CASALAGTSGRGEQFF
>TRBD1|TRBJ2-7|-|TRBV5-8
TGTGCCAGCAGCTTCACGGGACAGGTATCCTACGAGCAGTACTTC
CASSFTGQVSYEQYF
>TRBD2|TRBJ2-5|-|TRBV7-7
TGTGCCAGCAGCCCTAGCGGGAGAGGAGAGACCCAGTACTTC
CASSPSGRGETQYF
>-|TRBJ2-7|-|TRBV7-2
TGTGCCACCTCTCGGCCCCCGGGGGAGCAGTACTTC
CATSRPPGEQYF
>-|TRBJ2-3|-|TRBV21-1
TGTGCCAGCAGCAAAGTTCGACACCTCGATTCAGATACGCAGTATTTT
CASSKVRHLDSDTQYF
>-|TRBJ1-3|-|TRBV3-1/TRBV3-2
TGTGCCAGCACCACACGACAGGCGGAACCTGTCTCTGGAAACACCATATATTTT
CASTTRQAEPVSGNTIYF
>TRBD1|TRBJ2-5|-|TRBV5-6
TGTGCCAGCAGCGGGACCGGGACAGCTCAAGAGACCCAGTACTTC
CASSGTGTAQETQYF
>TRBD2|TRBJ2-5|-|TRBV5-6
TGTGCCAGCAGCTCAAGACTAGCGTATTGGGAGACCCAGTACTTC
CASSSRLAYWETQYF
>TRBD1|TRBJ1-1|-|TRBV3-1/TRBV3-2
TGTGCCAGCAGCCAAGGACAGGGTGGAACTGAAGCTTTCTTT
CASSQGQGGTEAFF
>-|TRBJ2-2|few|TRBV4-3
TGCGCCAGCAGCCAAGGGGCCAGGGGGAACACCGGGGAGCTGTTTTTT
CASSQGARGNTGELFF
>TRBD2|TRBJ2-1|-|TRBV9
TGTGCCAGCAGCAAAGCGGGGGGGCCGTACAATGAGCAGTTCTTC
CASSKAGGPYNEQFF
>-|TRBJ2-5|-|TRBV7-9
TGTGCCAGCAGCCAAGACAGAGACCAGTACTTC
CASSQDRDQYF
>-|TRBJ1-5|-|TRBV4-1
TGCGCCAGCAGCCTGCAGTTTACAGGGTCTCAGCCCCAGCATTTT
CASSLQFTGSQPQHF
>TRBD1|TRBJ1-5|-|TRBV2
TGTGCCAGCACCTTAGACAGGGAATTAAATCAGCCCCAGCATTTT
CASTLDRELNQPQHF
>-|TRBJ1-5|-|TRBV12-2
TGTGCAAGTCGCAGACCCCGGTCTATCCCCCAGGGGAAGGTCAATCAGCCCCAGCATTTT
CASRRPRSIPQGKVNQPQHF
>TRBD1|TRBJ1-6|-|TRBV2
TGTGCCAGCAGTGATGGTAGGCAGGGGGCAAGTAATTCACCCCTCCACTTT
CASSDGRQGASNSPLHF
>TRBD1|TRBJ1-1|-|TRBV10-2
TGCGCCAGCGGGGTGCGGGACAGGGGGCCTTGGACTGAAGCTTTCTTT
CASGVRDRGPWTEAFF
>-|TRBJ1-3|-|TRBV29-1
TGCAGCGTTTCTAGGGGCTCTGGAAACACCATATATTTT
CSVSRGSGNTIYF
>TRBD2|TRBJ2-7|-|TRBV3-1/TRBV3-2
TGTGCCAGCAGCCGCGGTAGCGGGAGTTCCTACGAGCAGTACTTC
CASSRGSGSSYEQYF
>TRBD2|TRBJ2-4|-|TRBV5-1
TGCGCCAGCAGCCCGGGGGGTGGGGCAGCCAAAAACATTCAGTACTTC
CASSPGGGAAKNIQYF
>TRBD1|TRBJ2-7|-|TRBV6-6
TGTGCCAGCAGTTACGACGGGACAGCACCCTACGAGCAGTACTTC
CASSYDGTAPYEQYF
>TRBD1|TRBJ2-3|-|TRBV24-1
TGTGCCACCAGTGCCGGGACAGGGGGCTTAGATACGCAGTATTTT
CATSAGTGGLDTQYF
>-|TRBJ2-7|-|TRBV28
TGTGCCAGCAGTTTAGGCGGGGCCCGCTCCTACGAGCAGTACTTC
CASSLGGARSYEQYF
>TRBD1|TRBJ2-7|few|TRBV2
TGTGCCAGCACCGTACAGGGGATGGCCGAGCAGTACTTC
CASTVQGMAEQYF
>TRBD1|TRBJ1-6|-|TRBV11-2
TGTGCCAGCAGCGTAGCCGGACAGGGCGGTTCACCCCTCCACTTT
CASSVAGQGGSPLHF
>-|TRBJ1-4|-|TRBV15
TGTGCCACCAGCAGAGATAGGAGGGGATGGGAAAAACTGTTTTTT
CATSRDRRGWEKLFF
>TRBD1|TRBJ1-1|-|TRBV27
TGTGCCAGCAGTCTATACCGAACAGGGGGCTTGAACACTGAAGCTTTCTTT
CASSLYRTGGLNTEAFF
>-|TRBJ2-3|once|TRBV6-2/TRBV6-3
TGTGCCAGCAACCCGGGCGGGCGTACTAGCACAGATACGCAGTATTTT
CASNPGGRTSTDTQYF